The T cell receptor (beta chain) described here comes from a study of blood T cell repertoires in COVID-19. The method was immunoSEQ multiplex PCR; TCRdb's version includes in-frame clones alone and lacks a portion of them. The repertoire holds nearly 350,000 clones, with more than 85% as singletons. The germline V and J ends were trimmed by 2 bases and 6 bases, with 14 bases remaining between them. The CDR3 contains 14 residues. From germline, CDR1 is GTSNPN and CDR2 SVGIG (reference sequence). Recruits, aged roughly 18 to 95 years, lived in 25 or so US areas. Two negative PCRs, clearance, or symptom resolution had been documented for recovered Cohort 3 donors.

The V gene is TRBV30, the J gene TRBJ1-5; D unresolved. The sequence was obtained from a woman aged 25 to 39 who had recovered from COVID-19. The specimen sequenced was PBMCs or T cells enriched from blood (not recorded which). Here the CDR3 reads CAWSFQGGGQPQHF. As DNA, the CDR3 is TGTGCCTGGAGTTTCCAAGGCGGAGGTCAGCCCCAGCATTTT.